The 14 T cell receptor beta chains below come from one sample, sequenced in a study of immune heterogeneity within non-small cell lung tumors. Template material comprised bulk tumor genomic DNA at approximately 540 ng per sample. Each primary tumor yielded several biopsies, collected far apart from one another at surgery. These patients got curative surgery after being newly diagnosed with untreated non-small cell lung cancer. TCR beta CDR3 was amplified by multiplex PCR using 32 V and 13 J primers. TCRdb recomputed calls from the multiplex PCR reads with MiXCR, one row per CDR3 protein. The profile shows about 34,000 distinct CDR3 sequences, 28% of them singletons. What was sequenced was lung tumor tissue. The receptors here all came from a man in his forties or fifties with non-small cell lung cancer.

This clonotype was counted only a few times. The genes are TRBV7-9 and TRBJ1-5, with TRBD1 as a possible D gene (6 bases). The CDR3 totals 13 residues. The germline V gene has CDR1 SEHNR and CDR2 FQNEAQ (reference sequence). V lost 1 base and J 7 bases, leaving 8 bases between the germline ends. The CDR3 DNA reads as TGTGCCAGCAGCTTAGGACAGGCGCAGCCCCAGCATTTT. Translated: CASSLGQAQPQHF.

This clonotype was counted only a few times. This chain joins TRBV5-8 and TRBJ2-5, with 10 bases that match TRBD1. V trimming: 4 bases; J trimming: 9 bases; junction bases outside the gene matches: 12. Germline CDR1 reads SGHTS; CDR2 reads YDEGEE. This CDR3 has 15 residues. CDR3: CASSDRDRGDAAQYF. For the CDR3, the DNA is TGTGCCAGCAGCGACCGGGACAGGGGTGACGCGGCCCAGTACTTC.

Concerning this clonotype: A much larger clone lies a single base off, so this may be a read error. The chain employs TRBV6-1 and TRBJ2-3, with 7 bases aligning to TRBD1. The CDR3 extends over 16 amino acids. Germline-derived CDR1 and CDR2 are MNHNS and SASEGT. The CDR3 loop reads CASSEGLTGELYTEYF. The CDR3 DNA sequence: TGTGCCAGCAGTGAAGGTCTCACAGGGGAGTTATATACGGAGTATTTT.

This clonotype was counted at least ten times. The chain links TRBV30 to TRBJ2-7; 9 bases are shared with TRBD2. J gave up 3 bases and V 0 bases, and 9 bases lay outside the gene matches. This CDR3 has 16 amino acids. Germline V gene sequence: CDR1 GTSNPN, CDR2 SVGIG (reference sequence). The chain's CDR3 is CAWSVPPTSGGYEQYF. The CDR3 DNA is TGTGCCTGGAGTGTACCCCCGACTAGCGGCGGCTACGAGCAGTACTTC.

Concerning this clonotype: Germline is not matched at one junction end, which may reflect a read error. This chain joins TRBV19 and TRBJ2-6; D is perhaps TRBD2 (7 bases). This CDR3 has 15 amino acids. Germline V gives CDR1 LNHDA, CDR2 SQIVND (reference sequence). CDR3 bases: TGTGCCAATAGTATGGGGGGGCTAAGGGCCAACGTCCTGACTTTC. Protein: CANSMGGLRANVLTF. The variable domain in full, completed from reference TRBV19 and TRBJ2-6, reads DGGITQSPKYLFRKEGQNVTLSCEQNLNHDAMYWYRQDPGQGLRLIYYSQIVNDFQKGDIAEGYSVSREKKESFPLTVTSAQKNPTAFYLCANSMGGLRANVLTFGAGSRLTVL.

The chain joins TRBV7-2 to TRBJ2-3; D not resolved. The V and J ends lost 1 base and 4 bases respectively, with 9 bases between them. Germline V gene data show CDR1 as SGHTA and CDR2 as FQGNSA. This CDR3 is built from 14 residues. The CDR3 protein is CASSLDGRADTQYF. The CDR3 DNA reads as TGTGCCAGCAGCTTAGACGGTCGAGCAGATACGCAGTATTTT.

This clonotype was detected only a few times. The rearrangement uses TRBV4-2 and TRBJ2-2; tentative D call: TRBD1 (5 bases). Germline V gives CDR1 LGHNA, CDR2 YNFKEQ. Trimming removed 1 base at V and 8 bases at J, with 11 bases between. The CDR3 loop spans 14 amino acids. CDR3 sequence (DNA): TGTGCCAGCAGCCAAGGACAGTCGAGGGGGGAGCTGTTTTTT. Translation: CASSQGQSRGELFF.

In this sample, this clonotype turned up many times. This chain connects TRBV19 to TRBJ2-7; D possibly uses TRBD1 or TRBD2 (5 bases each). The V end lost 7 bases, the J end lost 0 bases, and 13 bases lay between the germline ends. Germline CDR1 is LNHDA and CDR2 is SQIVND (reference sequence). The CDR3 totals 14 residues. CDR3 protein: CASKRDGASYEQYF. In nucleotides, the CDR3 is TGTGCCAGTAAACGGGACGGAGCCTCCTACGAGCAGTACTTC.

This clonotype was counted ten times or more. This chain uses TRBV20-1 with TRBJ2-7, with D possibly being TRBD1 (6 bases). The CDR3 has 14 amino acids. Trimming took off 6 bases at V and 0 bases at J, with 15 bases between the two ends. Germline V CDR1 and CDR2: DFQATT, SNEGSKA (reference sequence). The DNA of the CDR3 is TGCAGTGCAATCCTTACAGGGTACTCCTACGAGCAGTACTTC. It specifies CSAILTGYSYEQYF.

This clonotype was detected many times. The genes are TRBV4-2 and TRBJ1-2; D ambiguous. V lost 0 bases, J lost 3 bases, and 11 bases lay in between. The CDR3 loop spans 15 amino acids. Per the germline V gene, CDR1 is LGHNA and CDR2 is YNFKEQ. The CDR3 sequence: CASSQEERIDYGYTF. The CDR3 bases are TGTGCCAGCAGCCAAGAAGAAAGGATTGACTATGGCTACACCTTC.

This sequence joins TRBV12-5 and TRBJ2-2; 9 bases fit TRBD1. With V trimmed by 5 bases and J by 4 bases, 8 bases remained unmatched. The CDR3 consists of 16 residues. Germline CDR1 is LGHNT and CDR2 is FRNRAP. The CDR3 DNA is TGTGCTAGTGGTCCGGGGACAGGGCTGGCCACCGGGGAGCTGTTTTTT. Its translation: CASGPGTGLATGELFF.

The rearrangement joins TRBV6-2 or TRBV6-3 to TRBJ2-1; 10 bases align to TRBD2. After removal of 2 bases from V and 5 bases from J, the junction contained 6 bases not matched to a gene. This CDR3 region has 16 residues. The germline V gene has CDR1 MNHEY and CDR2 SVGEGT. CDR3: CASSYGGTSVDNEQFF. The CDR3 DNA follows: TGTGCCAGCAGTTACGGAGGGACTAGCGTCGACAATGAGCAGTTCTTC.

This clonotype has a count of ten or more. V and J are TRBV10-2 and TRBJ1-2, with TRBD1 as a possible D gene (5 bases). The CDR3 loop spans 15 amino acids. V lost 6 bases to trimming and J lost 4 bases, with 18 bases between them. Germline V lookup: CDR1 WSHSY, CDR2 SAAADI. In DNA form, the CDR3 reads TGCGCCAGCAGCATCCAACCTGACAGCTTCTATGGCTACACCTTC. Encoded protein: CASSIQPDSFYGYTF.

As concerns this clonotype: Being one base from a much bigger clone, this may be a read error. The CDR3 protein is CASRPGTHPGELFF. The CDR3 DNA reads TGCGCCAGCAGACCCGGGACGCACCCCGGGGAGCTGTTTTTT. This rearrangement joins TRBV5-1 to TRBJ2-2, with D perhaps being TRBD1 or TRBD2 (5 bases each). V shed 5 bases and J shed 6 bases, with 14 bases lying between them. Germline CDR1 SGHRS, CDR2 YFSETQ. The CDR3 has 14 residues.